The sequence of this T cell receptor beta chain was determined in a study of T cell repertoires in ileal Crohn's disease. The wider study: About half received postoperative treatment, some 11 with thiopurines and 15 to 20 anti-TNF.

For this clone: Its antigen is undetermined.

Repertoires were generated with immunoSEQ multiplex PCR, while TCRdb's copy carries only in-frame clones and drops some. Among about 62,000 clones listed, less than 90% were seen once. The time point was: neoterminal ileum biopsy at postoperative endoscopy, about 6 months after surgery. Study-wide results and caveats: Endoscopy was done a median approximately 7 months after surgery.

What was sequenced was ileal tissue. This TCR was sampled from an adult with Crohn's disease.

The CDR3 region has the DNA TGTGCCAGCAGCTCGGCAGGGGTTGGCTACACCTTC. Translating it yields CASSSAGVGYTF. The chain recombines TRBV11-3 with TRBJ1-2; a weak D match, TRBD1 (6 bases). V was pared by 4 bases and J by 7 bases, with 10 bases between. The CDR3 loop spans 12 amino acids. Germline lookup yields CDR1 SGHNT and CDR2 YENEEA.